This T cell receptor (beta chain) came from a study of blood T cell repertoires in COVID-19. Data came from immunoSEQ multiplex PCR; TCRdb stores just in-frame clones and leaves some out. The sample includes more than 95,000 clones, 84% of them seen just once. Germline lookup yields CDR1 SNHLY and CDR2 FYNNEI. The V and J ends lost 11 bases and 5 bases, in that order; junction bases with no gene match: 13. CDR3 length: 16 amino acids. What was sequenced was peripheral blood. The J gene is TRBJ2-3, the V gene TRBV2; 13 bases are shared with TRBD2. The clonotype comes from a human donor in a cohort sampled during active COVID-19. The CDR3 sequence: CAGRGGLAGQGDTQYF. CDR3 nucleotide sequence: TGTGCCGGAAGGGGGGGACTAGCGGGGCAGGGAGATACGCAGTATTTT.